This TCR beta chain stems from a study of early T cells in non-severe SARS-CoV-2 infection. Study results and limitations: VDJdb-based matching was biased toward anti-spike CD8 responses and missed private and CD4 specificities.

CDR3 length equals 14 residues. Germline V gene sequence: CDR1 DFQATT, CDR2 SNEGSKA (reference sequence). Trimming pared 5 bases from V and 2 bases from J, leaving 16 bases between. Comments on this clonotype: Its antigen is undetermined.

From the 5' RACE reads, TCRdb called clonotypes with MiXCR, one entry per CDR3 protein. The top ten hold roughly 7.5% of the sample, which has about 110,000 distinct CDR3 sequences, 11% seen once. Sequenced: whole blood. This TCR was recovered from an adult who was a healthcare worker with PCR-confirmed SARS-CoV-2 infection or an uninfected control (not recorded which). The V call is TRBV20-1, the J call TRBJ2-7, with D perhaps TRBD1 (5 bases). This CDR3 reads CSAATANVPYEQYF. The CDR3 DNA reads as TGCAGTGCTGCGACAGCAAACGTACCCTACGAGCAGTACTTC.